The sequence of this T cell receptor beta chain was determined in a study of cytomegalovirus exposure and HLA in healthy donors. Study observations and caveats: When the data were analyzed later, several of the most significant clusters appeared to be linked to common viral pathogens.

Note on this clone: Its antigen remains unknown.

The length of the CDR3 is 15 residues. The ends lost 4 bases at V and 3 bases at J; junction bases unmatched: 9. Germline V gene lookup returns CDR1 PRHDT and CDR2 FYEKMQ (reference sequence). 13 Jbeta primers and 60 Vbeta primers were used for the PCR. The assay was immunoSEQ multiplex PCR, and TCRdb's table has in-frame clones only and misses some. The table shows more than 150,000 clones, with 60% to 80% occurring only once. The receptor was isolated from a male donor in good health and CMV-seronegative. The chain couples TRBV13 to TRBJ2-7, with 7 bases identical to TRBD1. Input material: PBMCs. The chain's CDR3 is CASSSTGTAYYEQYF. The CDR3 nucleotides read TGTGCCAGCAGCTCGACCGGGACAGCCTACTACGAGCAGTACTTC.